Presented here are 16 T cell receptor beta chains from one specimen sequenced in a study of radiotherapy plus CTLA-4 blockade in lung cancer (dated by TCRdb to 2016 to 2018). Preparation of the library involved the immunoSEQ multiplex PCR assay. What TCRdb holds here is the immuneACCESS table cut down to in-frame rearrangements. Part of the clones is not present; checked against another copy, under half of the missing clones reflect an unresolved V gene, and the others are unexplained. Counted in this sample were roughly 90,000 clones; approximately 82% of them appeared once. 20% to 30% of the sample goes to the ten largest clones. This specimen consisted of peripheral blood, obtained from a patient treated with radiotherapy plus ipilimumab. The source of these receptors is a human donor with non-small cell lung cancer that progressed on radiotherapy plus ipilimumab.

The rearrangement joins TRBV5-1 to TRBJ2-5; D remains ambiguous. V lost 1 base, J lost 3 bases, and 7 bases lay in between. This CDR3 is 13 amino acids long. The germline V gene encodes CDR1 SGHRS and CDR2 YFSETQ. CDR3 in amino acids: CASSLSPEETQYF. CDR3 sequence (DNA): TGCGCCAGCAGCTTGTCCCCCGAAGAGACCCAGTACTTC.

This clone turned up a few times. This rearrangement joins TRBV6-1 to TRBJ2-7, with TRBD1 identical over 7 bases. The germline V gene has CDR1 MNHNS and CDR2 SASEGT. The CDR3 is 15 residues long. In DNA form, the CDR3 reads TGTGCCAGCAGCGAAGGTGCGACAGGGACCTACGAGCAGTACGTC. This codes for CASSEGATGTYEQYV.

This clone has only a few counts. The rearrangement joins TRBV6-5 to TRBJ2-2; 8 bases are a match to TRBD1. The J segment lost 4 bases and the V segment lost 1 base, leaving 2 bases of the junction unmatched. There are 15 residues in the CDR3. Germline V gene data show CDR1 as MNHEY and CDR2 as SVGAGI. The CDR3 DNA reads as TGTGCCAGCAGTTACTATGGGACAGGCACCGGGGAGCTGTTTTTT. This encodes CASSYYGTGTGELFF.

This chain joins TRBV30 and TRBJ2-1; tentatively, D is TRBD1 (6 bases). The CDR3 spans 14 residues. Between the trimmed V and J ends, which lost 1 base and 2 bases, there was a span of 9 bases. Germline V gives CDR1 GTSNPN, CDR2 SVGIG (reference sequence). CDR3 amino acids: CAWSGTEAYNEQFF. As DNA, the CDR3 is TGTGCCTGGAGTGGGACAGAAGCCTACAATGAGCAGTTCTTC.

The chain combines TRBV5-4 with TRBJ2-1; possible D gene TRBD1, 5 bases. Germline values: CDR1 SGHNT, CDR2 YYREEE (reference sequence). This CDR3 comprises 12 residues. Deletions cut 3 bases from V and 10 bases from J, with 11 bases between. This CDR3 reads CASSSSQGEQFF. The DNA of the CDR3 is TGTGCCAGCAGCTCCAGTCAGGGCGAGCAGTTCTTC.

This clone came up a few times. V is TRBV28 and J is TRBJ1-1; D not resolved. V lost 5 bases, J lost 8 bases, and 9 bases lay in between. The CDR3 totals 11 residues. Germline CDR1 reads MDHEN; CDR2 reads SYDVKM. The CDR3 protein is CASSDSLEAFF. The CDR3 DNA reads TGTGCCAGCAGTGATAGCTTGGAAGCTTTCTTT.

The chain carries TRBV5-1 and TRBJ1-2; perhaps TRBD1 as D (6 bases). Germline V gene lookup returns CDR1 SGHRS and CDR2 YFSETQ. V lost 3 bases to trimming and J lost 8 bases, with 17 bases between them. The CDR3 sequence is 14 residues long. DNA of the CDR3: TGCGCCAGCAGCTCCACCGGGACATCGGCGGGCTACACCTTC. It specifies CASSSTGTSAGYTF.

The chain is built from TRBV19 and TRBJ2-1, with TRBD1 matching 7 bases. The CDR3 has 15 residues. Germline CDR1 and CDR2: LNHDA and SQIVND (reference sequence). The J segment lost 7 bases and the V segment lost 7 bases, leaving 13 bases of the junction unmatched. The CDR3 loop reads CASTKTGTTGNEQFF. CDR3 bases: TGTGCCAGTACCAAGACGGGGACGACAGGGAATGAGCAGTTCTTC.

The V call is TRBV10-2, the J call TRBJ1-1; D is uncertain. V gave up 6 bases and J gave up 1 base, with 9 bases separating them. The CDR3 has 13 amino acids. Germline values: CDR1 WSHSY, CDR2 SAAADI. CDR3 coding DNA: TGCGCCAGCAGCCCCGGACGGAACACTGAAGCTTTCTTT. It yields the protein CASSPGRNTEAFF.

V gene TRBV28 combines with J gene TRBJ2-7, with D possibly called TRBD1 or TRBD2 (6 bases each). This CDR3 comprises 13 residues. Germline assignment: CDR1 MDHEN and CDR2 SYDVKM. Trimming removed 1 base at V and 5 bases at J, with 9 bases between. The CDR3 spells CASSLSGGHEQYF. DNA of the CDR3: TGTGCCAGCAGTTTATCCGGGGGCCACGAGCAGTACTTC.

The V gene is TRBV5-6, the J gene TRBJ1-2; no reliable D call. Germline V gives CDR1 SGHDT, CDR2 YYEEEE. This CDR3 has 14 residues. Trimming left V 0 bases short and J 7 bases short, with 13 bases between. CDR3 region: CASSLVIAGGGYTF. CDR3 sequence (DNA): TGTGCCAGCAGCTTGGTCATCGCCGGCGGTGGCTACACCTTC.

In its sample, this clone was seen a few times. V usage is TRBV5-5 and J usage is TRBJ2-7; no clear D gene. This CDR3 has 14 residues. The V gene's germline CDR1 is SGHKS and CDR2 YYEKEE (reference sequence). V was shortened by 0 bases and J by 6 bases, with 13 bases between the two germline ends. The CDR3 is CASSLGPSRGEQYV. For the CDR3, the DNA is TGTGCCAGCAGCTTGGGACCTAGTAGAGGCGAGCAGTACGTC.

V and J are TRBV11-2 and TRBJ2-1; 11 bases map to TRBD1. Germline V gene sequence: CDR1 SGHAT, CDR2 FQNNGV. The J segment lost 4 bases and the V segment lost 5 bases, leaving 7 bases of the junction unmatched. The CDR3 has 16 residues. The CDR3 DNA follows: TGTGCCAGCAGCGGACAGGGGGCTAGCCCTTACAATGAGCAGTTCTTC. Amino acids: CASSGQGASPYNEQFF.

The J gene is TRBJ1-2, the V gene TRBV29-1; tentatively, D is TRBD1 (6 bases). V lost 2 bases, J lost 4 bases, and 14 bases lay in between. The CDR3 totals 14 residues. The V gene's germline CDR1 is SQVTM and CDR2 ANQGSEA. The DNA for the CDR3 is TGCAGCGTTGAAAAGTCCGGGACAAGCTATGGCTACACCTTC. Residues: CSVEKSGTSYGYTF.

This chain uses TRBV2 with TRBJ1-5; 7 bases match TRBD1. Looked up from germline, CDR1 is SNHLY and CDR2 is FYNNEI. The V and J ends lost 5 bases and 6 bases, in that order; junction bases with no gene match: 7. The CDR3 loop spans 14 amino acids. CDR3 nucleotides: TGTGCCAGCAGTCCGGGACAGCCCGGTCAGCCCCAGCATTTT. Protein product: CASSPGQPGQPQHF.

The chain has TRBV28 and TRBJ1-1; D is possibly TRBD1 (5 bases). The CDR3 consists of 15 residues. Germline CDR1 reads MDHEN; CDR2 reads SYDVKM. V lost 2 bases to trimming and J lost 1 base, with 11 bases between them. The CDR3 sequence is CASSLLGRTNTEAFF. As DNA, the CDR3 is TGTGCCAGCAGTTTACTGGGGCGAACGAACACTGAAGCTTTCTTT.